The rows below give T cell receptor beta chains drawn from one sample of a study of CD8+ T cells in alopecia areata. Generated by immunoSEQ multiplex PCR, the TCRdb table keeps only in-frame clones and is missing some. This sample has around 110,000 clones, with 84% found just once. Sample: CD8+ T cells sorted from blood, taken at week 24, from a patient treated with tofacitinib. The receptors here all came from a human donor with alopecia areata. The CDR3 runs from the conserved cysteine through the conserved F or W. A D gene is named only where the DNA matches it firmly. The size field is filled for only some rows; it gives once, few, many or a size class.

j_call: TRBJ1-2
d_call: .
v_call: TRBV7-9
clone_size: .
cdr3_aa: CASRPASGPRDYGYTF
cdr3_nt: TGTGCCAGCAGGCCGGCCTCAGGCCCGAGGGACTATGGCTACACCTTC

j_call: TRBJ2-1
d_call: .
v_call: TRBV6-5
clone_size: once
cdr3_aa: CASSYSASSYNEQFF
cdr3_nt: TGTGCCAGCAGTTACTCGGCAAGCTCCTACAATGAGCAGTTCTTC

j_call: TRBJ2-3
d_call: TRBD2
v_call: TRBV29-1
clone_size: .
cdr3_aa: CSVEARGGLTDTQYF
cdr3_nt: TGCAGCGTTGAAGCACGGGGGGGCCTCACAGATACGCAGTATTTT

j_call: TRBJ2-5
d_call: .
v_call: TRBV7-3
clone_size: .
cdr3_aa: CASSSGTEQYF
cdr3_nt: TGTGCCAGCAGCTCAGGCACAGAGCAGTACTTC

j_call: TRBJ2-7
d_call: TRBD1
v_call: TRBV7-6
clone_size: .
cdr3_aa: CASSLMATGVEQYF
cdr3_nt: TGTGCCAGCAGCTTAATGGCGACAGGGGTCGAGCAGTACTTC

j_call: TRBJ2-1
d_call: TRBD2
v_call: TRBV4-1
clone_size: .
cdr3_aa: CASSQGEAGSGDEQFF
cdr3_nt: TGCGCCAGCAGCCAAGGTGAAGCGGGGAGTGGCGATGAGCAGTTCTTC

j_call: TRBJ1-6
d_call: .
v_call: TRBV6-5
clone_size: .
cdr3_aa: CASSYRQGNSPLHF
cdr3_nt: TGTGCCAGCAGTTACCGCCAGGGTAATTCACCCCTCCACTTT

j_call: TRBJ2-4
d_call: .
v_call: TRBV13
clone_size: .
cdr3_aa: CASSPSVGGENIQYF
cdr3_nt: TGTGCCAGCAGCCCCTCAGTGGGGGGCGAAAACATTCAGTACTTC

j_call: TRBJ1-4
d_call: .
v_call: TRBV4-3
clone_size: .
cdr3_aa: CASSQEGAGTNEKLFF
cdr3_nt: TGCGCCAGCAGCCAAGAGGGGGCGGGCACTAATGAAAAACTGTTTTTT

j_call: TRBJ2-2
d_call: .
v_call: TRBV29-1
clone_size: few
cdr3_aa: CSVVRGFTGELFF
cdr3_nt: TGCAGCGTTGTAAGAGGGTTCACCGGGGAGCTGTTTTTT

j_call: TRBJ2-7
d_call: TRBD1
v_call: TRBV11-2
clone_size: .
cdr3_aa: CASSRTGGASDEQYF
cdr3_nt: TGTGCCAGCAGCCGGACAGGGGGCGCCTCCGACGAGCAGTACTTC

j_call: TRBJ2-7
d_call: .
v_call: TRBV5-1
clone_size: .
cdr3_aa: CASSRGTDSSYEQYF
cdr3_nt: TGCGCCAGCAGCCGCGGGACGGATAGCTCCTACGAGCAGTACTTC

j_call: TRBJ2-5
d_call: TRBD1
v_call: TRBV29-1
clone_size: few
cdr3_aa: CSVRDRGQETQYF
cdr3_nt: TGCAGCGTTCGGGACAGGGGGCAAGAGACCCAGTACTTC

j_call: TRBJ1-2
d_call: .
v_call: TRBV7-6
clone_size: .
cdr3_aa: CASSLGEDAYGYTF
cdr3_nt: TGTGCCAGCAGCTTGGGGGAAGACGCCTATGGCTACACCTTC

j_call: TRBJ2-5
d_call: .
v_call: TRBV10-3
clone_size: .
cdr3_aa: CAISENVPKETQYF
cdr3_nt: TGTGCCATCAGTGAGAATGTCCCAAAAGAGACCCAGTACTTC

j_call: TRBJ2-1
d_call: .
v_call: TRBV5-4
clone_size: .
cdr3_aa: CASSEGDNEQFF
cdr3_nt: TGTGCCAGCAGCGAGGGGGACAATGAGCAGTTCTTC

j_call: TRBJ2-1
d_call: .
v_call: TRBV5-1
clone_size: once
cdr3_aa: CASSFSARSYNEQFF
cdr3_nt: TGCGCCAGCAGCTTTAGCGCCCGCTCCTACAATGAGCAGTTCTTC

j_call: TRBJ1-2
d_call: .
v_call: TRBV12-5
clone_size: .
cdr3_aa: CASGFEGGVYGYTF
cdr3_nt: TGTGCTAGTGGTTTTGAGGGGGGCGTGTATGGCTACACCTTC

j_call: TRBJ2-1
d_call: .
v_call: TRBV4-2
clone_size: .
cdr3_aa: CASSQNPGYDNEQFF
cdr3_nt: TGTGCCAGCAGCCAAAACCCGGGGTATGACAATGAGCAGTTCTTC

j_call: TRBJ2-1
d_call: .
v_call: TRBV2
clone_size: .
cdr3_aa: CASSEALSDAYNEQFF
cdr3_nt: TGTGCCAGCAGTGAAGCGCTTAGTGATGCCTACAATGAGCAGTTCTTC

j_call: TRBJ2-1
d_call: .
v_call: TRBV6-6
clone_size: .
cdr3_aa: CASSQTGEGYNEQFF
cdr3_nt: TGTGCCAGCAGTCAGACAGGGGAGGGCTACAATGAGCAGTTCTTC

j_call: TRBJ2-1
d_call: .
v_call: TRBV29-1
clone_size: .
cdr3_aa: CSVRLSGVNEQFF
cdr3_nt: TGCAGCGTTCGACTCTCAGGTGTGAATGAGCAGTTCTTC

j_call: TRBJ2-7
d_call: TRBD1
v_call: TRBV29-1
clone_size: .
cdr3_aa: CSVVEGQGKSYEQYF
cdr3_nt: TGCAGCGTTGTCGAGGGACAGGGAAAATCCTACGAGCAGTACTTC

j_call: TRBJ2-4
d_call: .
v_call: TRBV29-1
clone_size: .
cdr3_aa: CSVGGWSGGMVDIQYF
cdr3_nt: TGCAGCGTTGGAGGTTGGAGTGGGGGTATGGTGGACATTCAGTACTTC

j_call: TRBJ2-7
d_call: TRBD1
v_call: TRBV4-3
clone_size: .
cdr3_aa: CASSQEWTGYEQYF
cdr3_nt: TGCGCCAGCAGCCAAGAGTGGACAGGCTACGAGCAGTACTTC

j_call: TRBJ1-5
d_call: .
v_call: TRBV2
clone_size: .
cdr3_aa: CASSPSGLSNQPQHF
cdr3_nt: TGTGCCAGCAGCCCGTCAGGGCTGAGCAATCAGCCCCAGCATTTT

j_call: TRBJ2-5
d_call: .
v_call: TRBV27
clone_size: .
cdr3_aa: CASSGGGRQETQYF
cdr3_nt: TGTGCCAGCAGTGGGGGGGGGCGCCAGGAGACCCAGTACTTC

j_call: TRBJ2-3
d_call: .
v_call: TRBV29-1
clone_size: once
cdr3_aa: CSVILHHLGRTDTQYF
cdr3_nt: TGCAGCGTTATCCTCCATCATCTGGGCCGCACAGATACGCAGTATTTT

j_call: TRBJ1-1
d_call: .
v_call: TRBV7-6
clone_size: .
cdr3_aa: CASSLGGMAKNTEAFF
cdr3_nt: TGTGCCAGCAGCTTAGGGGGGATGGCTAAGAACACTGAAGCTTTCTTT

j_call: TRBJ1-2
d_call: .
v_call: TRBV2
clone_size: .
cdr3_aa: CASSEENYGYTF
cdr3_nt: TGTGCCAGCAGTGAGGAGAACTATGGCTACACCTTC

j_call: TRBJ2-7
d_call: TRBD1
v_call: TRBV6-5
clone_size: few
cdr3_aa: CASSYSGTGLYEQYF
cdr3_nt: TGTGCCAGCAGTTATTCCGGGACAGGACTCTACGAGCAGTACTTC

j_call: TRBJ2-5
d_call: .
v_call: TRBV21-1
clone_size: .
cdr3_aa: CASSVPRMGEQETQYF
cdr3_nt: TGTGCCAGCAGCGTCCCCCGGATGGGGGAACAAGAGACCCAGTACTTC

j_call: TRBJ1-1
d_call: .
v_call: TRBV11-2
clone_size: .
cdr3_aa: CASRSLEQGGTEAFF
cdr3_nt: TGTGCCTCCAGGTCATTAGAGCAGGGCGGAACTGAAGCTTTCTTT

j_call: TRBJ2-5
d_call: .
v_call: TRBV7-8
clone_size: once
cdr3_aa: CASSLDASVETQYF
cdr3_nt: TGTGCCAGCAGCTTGGACGCCTCTGTGGAGACCCAGTACTTC

j_call: TRBJ1-1
d_call: .
v_call: TRBV29-1
clone_size: .
cdr3_aa: CSVAGDGGPTEAFF
cdr3_nt: TGCAGCGTTGCGGGGGACGGGGGGCCCACTGAAGCTTTCTTT

j_call: TRBJ1-6
d_call: .
v_call: TRBV4-2
clone_size: .
cdr3_aa: CASSQDLGTALHF
cdr3_nt: TGTGCCAGCAGCCAAGATCTTGGGACGGCCCTCCACTTT

j_call: TRBJ1-2
d_call: .
v_call: TRBV7-8
clone_size: once
cdr3_aa: CASSLAPWGQDDGYTF
cdr3_nt: TGTGCCAGCAGCTTAGCGCCGTGGGGTCAGGATGATGGCTACACCTTC

j_call: TRBJ1-5
d_call: TRBD1
v_call: TRBV19
clone_size: .
cdr3_aa: CASKLGQGAGQPQHF
cdr3_nt: TGTGCCAGTAAATTGGGACAGGGGGCTGGCCAGCCCCAGCATTTT

j_call: TRBJ2-7
d_call: .
v_call: TRBV2
clone_size: .
cdr3_aa: CASSEVGNTYEQYF
cdr3_nt: TGTGCCAGCAGTGAAGTAGGGAACACCTACGAGCAGTACTTC

j_call: TRBJ2-1
d_call: TRBD1
v_call: TRBV13
clone_size: .
cdr3_aa: CASSLRQGAMDEQFF
cdr3_nt: TGTGCCAGCAGCTTAAGACAGGGGGCTATGGATGAGCAGTTCTTC

j_call: TRBJ2-2
d_call: .
v_call: TRBV5-1
clone_size: few
cdr3_aa: CASSLGVANTGELFF
cdr3_nt: TGCGCCAGCAGCTTGGGGGTAGCGAACACCGGGGAGCTGTTTTTT

j_call: TRBJ2-7
d_call: TRBD1
v_call: TRBV7-8
clone_size: .
cdr3_aa: CASSLGGQTYEQYF
cdr3_nt: TGTGCCAGCAGCTTAGGGGGACAGACCTACGAGCAGTACTTC